Below, 10 T cell receptor beta chains from the same sample are listed, as sequenced in a study of metastatic and nonmetastatic thyroid tumors. Thyroid surgery had not been preceded by any treatment in any patient. TCRdb used MiXCR to call clones anew from the PCR reads. The data hold tens of thousands of clones, with around 21% observed a single time. The specimen was blood. The receptor set was obtained from a female donor with papillary thyroid cancer or a benign thyroid nodule (not recorded which). Some clones in this sample may be carry-over from other donors' samples.

The rearrangement links TRBV5-4 to TRBJ2-5, with D tentatively TRBD2 (6 bases). This CDR3 spans 15 amino acids. With 4 bases removed from V and 0 bases from J, the gap between germline ends came to 13 bases. From germline, CDR1 is SGHNT and CDR2 YYREEE (reference sequence). The chain's CDR3 is CASSEAGRNQETQYF. CDR3 DNA: TGTGCCAGCAGCGAGGCGGGACGGAACCAAGAGACCCAGTACTTC.

This sequence joins TRBV7-9 and TRBJ2-7; no firm D call. The CDR3 contains 13 residues. Germline assignment: CDR1 SEHNR and CDR2 FQNEAQ (reference sequence). V was cut by 0 bases and J by 5 bases, with 8 bases left in between. The CDR3 here is CASSLAALDEQYF. The DNA for the CDR3 is TGTGCCAGCAGCTTAGCGGCCCTTGACGAGCAGTACTTC.

There are many counts of this clone. The chain couples TRBV18 to TRBJ2-1; tentative D call: TRBD2 (6 bases). V gave up 2 bases and J gave up 5 bases, with 10 bases separating them. This CDR3 region has 14 residues. CDR1 KGHSH and CDR2 LQKENI come from the germline V gene. Here the CDR3 DNA reads TGTGCCAGCTCACCATTAGCGGATGACAATGAGCAGTTCTTC. Translating gives CASSPLADDNEQFF.

This rearrangement joins TRBV20-1 to TRBJ2-7; TRBD2 matches at 7 bases. Trimming took 4 bases from V and 2 from J; bases not matched to a gene: 8. Looked up from germline, CDR1 is DFQATT and CDR2 is SNEGSKA (reference sequence). The CDR3 consists of 14 residues. The CDR3 region has the DNA TGCAGTGCTATCTTGGGACTATGGACCTACGAGCAGTACTTC. Translation: CSAILGLWTYEQYF.

Ten or more counts support this clone. The rearrangement uses TRBV7-2 and TRBJ2-1; 10 positions match TRBD1. CDR3 size: 18 residues. Germline V lookup: CDR1 SGHTA, CDR2 FQGNSA. V trimming: 4 bases; J trimming: 0 bases; junction bases outside the gene matches: 9. This chain's CDR3 is CASSSRDRGQSSYNEQFF. CDR3 nucleotide sequence: TGTGCCAGCAGCTCCCGGGACAGGGGCCAAAGCTCCTACAATGAGCAGTTCTTC.

The gene calls are TRBV6-5 and TRBJ2-7; no clear D. Trimming left V 1 base short and J 4 bases short, with 20 bases between. This CDR3 contains 17 residues. The germline gives CDR1 MNHEY, CDR2 SVGAGI. CDR3: CASSYLNSVWNRYEQYF. The CDR3 DNA follows: TGTGCCAGCAGTTACTTAAACAGCGTTTGGAATAGGTACGAGCAGTACTTC.

The chain joins TRBV6-1 to TRBJ1-2, with no clear D. The CDR3 spans 13 residues. In germline, CDR1 is MNHNS, CDR2 SASEGT. Trimming cost V 5 bases and J 7 bases, with 14 bases left between them. The CDR3 here is CASSPSLDRGYTF. In DNA, the CDR3 is TGTGCCAGCAGTCCTTCATTAGATCGTGGCTACACCTTC.

There are many counts of this clone. This chain uses TRBV6-2 or TRBV6-3 with TRBJ1-4; TRBD1 aligns across 11 bases. V shed 2 bases and J 7 bases; nucleotides not matched to a gene: 0. CDR3 size: 14 residues. Germline-derived CDR1 and CDR2 are MNHEY and SVGEGT. The DNA of the CDR3 is TGTGCCAGCAGTTACGGGACAGGGGGTGAAAAACTGTTTTTT. This encodes CASSYGTGGEKLFF.

This clone was recorded many times. The rearrangement links TRBV4-1 to TRBJ2-3, with D perhaps being TRBD1 or TRBD2 (5 bases each). V was pared by 1 base and J by 3 bases, with 8 bases between. Per germline, CDR1 MGHRA and CDR2 YSYEKL. The CDR3 runs 14 residues. CDR3 amino acids: CASSQVWGTDTQYF. The DNA of the CDR3 is TGCGCCAGCAGCCAAGTTTGGGGGACAGATACGCAGTATTTT.

The rearrangement joins TRBV28 to TRBJ2-7; 8 bases are a match to TRBD2. J was trimmed by 6 bases and V by 2 bases; bases with no gene match: 12. The CDR3 is 16 amino acids. Germline assignment: CDR1 MDHEN and CDR2 SYDVKM. The CDR3 region has the DNA TGTGCCAGCAGTTTAGTAGCAAGCGGGAGAGGGGGCGAGCAGTACTTC. Translating it yields CASSLVASGRGGEQYF.